The source of this T cell receptor beta chain is a study of vaccination and CD4 T cells after COVID-19. Study in general: Collection of post-vaccine samples followed dose two by a median 72 days, spanning a range of 14 to 241. Overlapping SARS-CoV-2, HCoV-NL63, HCoV-OC43 and HCoV-229E spike peptides were used to stimulate cells.

An Oncomine TCR Beta short-read assay was used to sequence the DNA from cultured CD4+ T cells. TCRdb redid the calling of the PCR reads with MiXCR, one entry per CDR3 protein. The table shows some 4,300 distinct CDR3 sequences, with roughly 20% occurring only once. This sample's treatment: roughly ten-day PBMC culture with coronavirus spike peptide pools or control peptides (ViraFEST assay). Remarks on this clonotype: Its antigen remains unidentified.

V dropped 10 bases and J dropped 3 bases, with 20 bases sitting between them. The CDR3 is 15 residues long. Per the germline V gene, CDR1 is WNHNN and CDR2 is SYGVQD (reference sequence). Specimen: CD4+ T cells from blood, cultured in vitro. The TCR was taken from a human donor who had recovered from COVID-19. The V and J genes are TRBV10-1 and TRBJ2-3; possibly TRBD2 for D (6 bases). Here the CDR3 DNA reads TGCGCCACCGCTCCGGAAGGGAGGTTGACAGATACGCAGTATTTT. As protein: CATAPEGRLTDTQYF.